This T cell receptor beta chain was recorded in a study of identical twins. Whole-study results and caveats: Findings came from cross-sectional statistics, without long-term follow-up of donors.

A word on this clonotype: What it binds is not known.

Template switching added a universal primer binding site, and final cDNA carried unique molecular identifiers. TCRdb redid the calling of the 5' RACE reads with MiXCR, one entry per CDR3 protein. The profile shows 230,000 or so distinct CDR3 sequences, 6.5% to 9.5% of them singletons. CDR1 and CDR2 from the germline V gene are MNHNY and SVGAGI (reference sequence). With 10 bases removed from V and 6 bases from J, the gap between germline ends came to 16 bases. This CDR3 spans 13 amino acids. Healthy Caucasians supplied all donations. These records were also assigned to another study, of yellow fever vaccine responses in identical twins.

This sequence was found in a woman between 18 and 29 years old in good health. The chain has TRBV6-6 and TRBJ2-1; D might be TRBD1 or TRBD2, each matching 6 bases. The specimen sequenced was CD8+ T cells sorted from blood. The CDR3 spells CAIGGLPLNEQFF. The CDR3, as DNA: TGTGCCATAGGGGGACTCCCTCTCAATGAGCAGTTCTTC.